The 15 T cell receptor beta chains listed next were all sequenced from one sample in a study of blood T cell repertoires in COVID-19. This table comes from immunoSEQ multiplex PCR, and its TCRdb copy is limited to in-frame clones, with some not included. The sample lists over 55,000 clones, more than 85% occurring once. Sequencing input: peripheral blood. All receptors derive from a human donor with active COVID-19. The donor label of this sample is uncertain.

This chain connects TRBV23-1 to TRBJ2-2; a possible D gene is TRBD2 (5 bases). TRBV23-1 is sorted into the ORF group, with uncertain function. V dropped 0 bases and J dropped 7 bases, with 12 bases sitting between them. This CDR3 region has 15 residues. Here the CDR3 reads CASSQSWRAGGELFF. CDR3 in DNA: TGCGCCAGCAGTCAATCATGGCGGGCGGGCGGGGAGCTGTTTTTT.

This chain connects TRBV3-1 (or the pseudogene TRBV3-2) to TRBJ2-1; 8 bases are a match to TRBD1. The ends lost 1 base at V and 9 bases at J; junction bases unmatched: 5. The germline V gene encodes CDR1 LGHDT and CDR2 YNNKEL (reference sequence). This CDR3 region has 14 residues. The CDR3 nucleotides are TGTGCCAGCAGCCAAGTTCAGGGGGCGAGTGAGCAGTTCTTC. Protein: CASSQVQGASEQFF.

The V gene is TRBV18, the J gene TRBJ1-1; the D is unclear. This CDR3 comprises 14 residues. V lost 6 bases and J lost 1, with 12 bases in between. From germline, CDR1 is KGHSH and CDR2 LQKENI. The CDR3 loop is CASSPAEGNTEAFF. The DNA of the CDR3 is TGTGCCAGCTCCCCGGCCGAGGGGAACACTGAAGCTTTCTTT.

The rearrangement uses TRBV7-8 and TRBJ2-7; perhaps TRBD2 as D (5 bases). V was clipped by 5 bases and J by 4 bases, with 15 bases between them. Germline assignment: CDR1 SGHVS and CDR2 FQNEAQ. CDR3 size: 14 residues. The CDR3 loop is CASSPSTGMYEQYF. DNA of the CDR3: TGTGCCAGCAGCCCCTCAACCGGGATGTACGAGCAGTACTTC.

V is TRBV7-3 and J is TRBJ2-3; no clear D. This CDR3 is 14 amino acids long. V gave up 5 bases and J gave up 0 bases, with 9 bases separating them. CDR1 SGHTA and CDR2 FQGTGA come from the germline V gene. For the CDR3, the DNA is TGTGCCAGCAGCAAACAGACCAGCACAGATACGCAGTATTTT. The encoded protein is CASSKQTSTDTQYF.

The J gene is TRBJ1-4, the V gene TRBV3-1 (or the pseudogene TRBV3-2); TRBD1 agrees at 8 bases. This CDR3 is built from 16 residues. Germline trimming cut 3 bases from V and 4 bases from J; bases unmatched to any gene: 7. Germline-derived CDR1 and CDR2 are LGHDT and YNNKEL (reference sequence). CDR3 protein: CASSHPLGQGNEKLFF. As DNA, the CDR3 is TGTGCCAGCAGCCACCCACTCGGACAGGGTAATGAAAAACTGTTTTTT.

The V and J genes are TRBV16 and TRBJ2-1; TRBD1 agrees at 9 bases. CDR1 and CDR2 (germline): KGHSY, FQNENV. The CDR3 covers 16 residues. The trim removed 2 bases at V and 4 bases at J, leaving 6 bases unmatched. Here the CDR3 DNA reads TGTGCCAGCAGCCAACTAGGGGACAGGGTTTACAATGAGCAGTTCTTC. Protein product: CASSQLGDRVYNEQFF.

The chain combines TRBV2 with TRBJ2-6; D not resolved. V lost 7 bases, J lost 4 bases, and 11 bases lay in between. The CDR3 sequence is 14 residues long. Per the germline V gene, CDR1 is SNHLY and CDR2 is FYNNEI. CDR3 region: CASNGLRGANVLTF. The CDR3 bases are TGTGCCAGCAATGGGCTCCGGGGGGCCAACGTCCTGACTTTC.

The chain has TRBV5-6 and TRBJ2-2, with a tentative D call TRBD1 (6 bases). V was cut by 3 bases and J by 6 bases, with 9 bases left in between. CDR3 length equals 13 residues. Per the germline V gene, CDR1 is SGHDT and CDR2 is YYEEEE. Here the CDR3 reads CASSSRGAGELFF. For the CDR3, the DNA is TGTGCCAGCAGCTCCAGGGGAGCCGGGGAGCTGTTTTTT.

The chain links TRBV19 to TRBJ2-3; no definite D call. The V gene's germline CDR1 is LNHDA and CDR2 SQIVND (reference sequence). The CDR3 is 16 residues long. V gave up 6 bases and J gave up 2 bases, with 18 bases separating them. The CDR3: CASSKRGPTNTDTQYF. As DNA, the CDR3 is TGTGCCAGTAGCAAAAGAGGCCCGACCAACACAGATACGCAGTATTTT.

The CDR3: CASSFGLRNYEQYF. CDR3 nucleotides: TGTGCCAGCAGCTTCGGACTGAGGAACTACGAGCAGTACTTC. V and J are TRBV5-4 and TRBJ2-7; tentative D call: TRBD2 (5 bases). V gave up 2 bases and J gave up 3 bases, with 12 bases separating them. The CDR3 loop spans 14 amino acids. Germline values: CDR1 SGHNT, CDR2 YYREEE (reference sequence).

The chain joins TRBV15 to TRBJ2-1, with 7 bases that match TRBD1. V gave up 4 bases and J gave up 9 bases; unmatched junction bases: 12. The CDR3 has 15 amino acids. Germline CDR1 is LNHNV and CDR2 is YYDKDF (reference sequence). The CDR3 bases are TGTGCCACCAGCATCCGACAGGGTGGTGTGAGTGAGCAGTTCTTC. Residues: CATSIRQGGVSEQFF. The entire variable domain, with the rest obtained from reference TRBV15 and TRBJ2-1, is as follows: DAMVIQNPRYQVTQFGKPVTLSCSQTLNHNVMYWYQQKSSQAPKLLFHYYDKDFNNEADTPDNFQSRRPNTSFCFLDIRSPGLGDTAMYLCATSIRQGGVSEQFFGPGTRLTVL.

A few counts support this clone. The chain has TRBV9 and TRBJ2-1, with D unclear. With 0 bases removed from V and 5 bases from J, the gap between germline ends came to 6 bases. This CDR3 comprises 13 residues. Germline V gene lookup returns CDR1 SGDLS and CDR2 YYNGEE. In DNA, the CDR3 is TGTGCCAGCAGCGTAGGTCTAAACAATGAGCAGTTCTTC. Translation gives CASSVGLNNEQFF.

The rearrangement joins TRBV28 to TRBJ1-1; perhaps TRBD1 as D (5 bases). The CDR3 is 12 amino acids. Germline lookup yields CDR1 MDHEN and CDR2 SYDVKM. The V gene lost 4 bases and the J gene lost 7 bases, with 10 bases spanning the gap. For the CDR3, the DNA is TGTGCCAGCAGTTCCCCCGGGGGTGAAGCTTTCTTT. The encoded protein is CASSSPGGEAFF.

The rearrangement joins TRBV5-1 to TRBJ2-1; 8 bases align to TRBD2. From germline, CDR1 is SGHRS and CDR2 YFSETQ. Unmatched junction bases numbered 8, after V lost 4 bases and J lost 8 bases. The CDR3 contains 14 residues. CDR3 residues: CASSPGLARDEQFF. The CDR3 DNA follows: TGCGCCAGCAGCCCCGGACTAGCCCGAGATGAGCAGTTCTTC.